This T cell receptor beta chain was obtained from a study of blood T cells in healthy people across ages. A J-beta primer mix and a sample-barcoded 5' primer were used in a second PCR of about 6 to 12 cycles. TCRdb re-called the 5' RACE reads through MiXCR, storing one row per CDR3 protein. The sample records 600,000 to 800,000 distinct CDR3 sequences, 21% being singletons. No fewer than 5.5 micrograms of total RNA were isolated from every sample. This clonotype was found many times. The CDR3 is made up of 15 amino acids. The V gene's germline CDR1 is SGHTA and CDR2 FQGNSA. The origin of this receptor is a man between 65 and 85 years old in good health. The sequencing sample was made of blood. This chain links TRBV7-2 with TRBJ2-5, with 7 nucleotides matching TRBD2. The end of the DNA is better explained by TRBJ2-7, so the J call may be wrong. CDR3 residues: CASRNPGRATYEQYF. The CDR3, as DNA: TGTGCCAGCAGAAACCCGGGGAGGGCCACCTACGAGCAGTACTTC.